The source of this T cell receptor (beta chain) is a study of spatial heterogeneity in lung cancer. Study in general: Mean representation of each unique TCR and UMI combination in the raw reads exceeded 8.5 occurrences.

Time point indicated: sample taken at primary tumor resection. Unsorted tumor, nontumor lung tissue or cryopreserved PBMC supplied the whole RNA. There were 72 donors, all of them untreated patients with early-stage non-small cell lung cancer. TCRdb reanalysed the 5' RACE reads using MiXCR and keeps one entry per CDR3 protein. The repertoire has under 13,000 distinct CDR3 sequences, around a quarter of them found once; the top ten carry approximately 33%. With V trimmed by 5 bases and J by 8 bases, 7 bases remained unmatched. CDR1 is LNHDA and CDR2 is SQIVND in the germline V gene (reference sequence). The CDR3 covers 15 residues. By proportion, this clonotype is medium-sized.

The sequenced sample was PBMCs, obtained at surgery. The TCR comes from a female donor with early-stage non-small cell lung cancer. The rearrangement links TRBV19 to TRBJ2-1; TRBD2 aligns across 12 bases. The CDR3 reads CASSSLAGGPDEQFF. Here the CDR3 DNA reads TGTGCCAGTAGTTCTCTAGCGGGAGGGCCGGATGAGCAGTTCTTC. Looking up the rest from reference TRBV19 and TRBJ2-1 gives the full variable domain: DGGITQSPKYLFRKEGQNVTLSCEQNLNHDAMYWYRQDPGQGLRLIYYSQIVNDFQKGDIAEGYSVSREKKESFPLTVTSAQKNPTAFYLCASSSLAGGPDEQFFGPGTRLTVL.